This T cell receptor (beta chain) was retrieved from a study of T-cell reconstitution after alpha-beta-depleted transplantation in children. For TCRbeta, the library was prepared with unique molecular identifiers. TCRdb recomputed calls from the PCR reads with MiXCR, one row per CDR3 protein. The sample carries about 240,000 distinct CDR3 sequences, about 25% recorded once. V gave up 0 bases and J gave up 5 bases, with 12 bases separating them. The CDR3 runs 14 residues. From germline, CDR1 is SGHDT and CDR2 YYEEEE. This clonotype was counted ten times or more. The sequence derives from a girl aged 2 to 9 with Fanconi anemia, due to receive a stem cell transplant. The sequencing here drew on PBMCs, taken before TCRalphabeta/CD19-depleted stem cell transplant. The chain combines TRBV5-6 with TRBJ2-7; no firm D call. CDR3 protein: CASSLELLSDEQYF. In DNA form, the CDR3 reads TGTGCCAGCAGCTTGGAACTGTTATCCGACGAGCAGTACTTC.